The 17 T cell receptor beta chains given below trace back to one sample, sequenced in a study of blood T cells in healthy people across ages. Together with a sample-barcoded 5' primer, a J-beta primer mix was included in a second PCR lasting about 6 to 11 cycles. TCRdb independently ran MiXCR on the 5' RACE reads; one entry per CDR3 protein. The sample yields 500,000 to 600,000 distinct CDR3 sequences, 27% seen once. Sequenced sample: blood. The source of these receptors is a woman aged 70-85 years in good health.

V gene TRBV9 combines with J gene TRBJ2-1, with D possibly matching TRBD2 (6 bases). Trimming removed 0 bases from V and 0 bases from J, with 19 bases in between. The CDR3 runs 19 residues. The germline CDR1 and CDR2 sequences are SGDLS and YYNGEE. The CDR3 region has the DNA TGTGCCAGCAGCGTAGGAAGAGGTAGCGGAACAAGCTCCTACAATGAGCAGTTCTTC. Translation: CASSVGRGSGTSSYNEQFF. Combining the CDR3 with reference TRBV9 and TRBJ2-1 gives the whole variable domain DSGVTQTPKHLITATGQRVTLRCSPRSGDLSVYWYQQSLDQGLQFLIQYYNGEERAKGNILERFSAQQFPDLHSELNLSSLELGDSALYFCASSVGRGSGTSSYNEQFFGPGTRLTVL.

This clonotype occurred many times. V usage is TRBV20-1 and J usage is TRBJ1-2; TRBD1 might be the D (5 bases). Per germline, CDR1 DFQATT and CDR2 SNEGSKA (reference sequence). The CDR3 is 13 amino acids. V lost 6 bases and J 3 bases, leaving 14 bases between the germline ends. The CDR3 here is CSAIPEGYYGYTF. CDR3 in DNA: TGCAGTGCCATCCCTGAGGGGTACTATGGCTACACCTTC.

The table lists this clonotype with a few counts. CDR3: CASSSQGRTDTQYF. For the CDR3, the DNA is TGTGCCAGCAGCTCCCAGGGGCGCACAGATACGCAGTATTTT. The rearrangement joins TRBV7-3 to TRBJ2-3; TRBD1 might be the D (6 bases). The V gene's germline CDR1 is SGHTA and CDR2 FQGTGA. The CDR3 extends over 14 amino acids. V lost 4 bases and J lost 1, with 9 bases in between.

The chain has TRBV20-1 and TRBJ2-7; 7 bases align to TRBD2. The CDR3 spans 15 residues. V shed 2 bases, J shed 1 base, and the junction held 8 bases outside the gene matches. CDR1 DFQATT and CDR2 SNEGSKA come from the germline V gene (reference sequence). CDR3 residues: CSARRSSGESYEQYF. CDR3 sequence (DNA): TGCAGTGCTAGAAGGTCCAGCGGGGAATCCTACGAGCAGTACTTC.

The J gene is TRBJ2-1, the V gene TRBV24-1; perhaps TRBD2 as D (6 bases). Germline V lookup: CDR1 KGHDR, CDR2 SFDVKD. The CDR3 is 16 amino acids. The germline V and J ends were trimmed by 5 bases and 2 bases, with 15 bases remaining between them. CDR3 sequence reads: CATSVGGASAYNEQFF. CDR3 nucleotide sequence: TGTGCCACCAGTGTCGGCGGGGCGAGTGCCTACAATGAGCAGTTCTTC.

This clonotype has at least ten counts. The chain carries TRBV6-2 or TRBV6-3 and TRBJ2-5, with TRBD1 identical over 7 bases. CDR3 size: 13 residues. J lost 2 bases, V lost 6 bases, and 3 bases had no gene match. The V gene's germline CDR1 is MNHEY and CDR2 SVGEGT. Written as DNA, the CDR3 is TGTGCCAGCAGAGGGACAGCTCAAGAGACCCAGTACTTC. It specifies CASRGTAQETQYF.

V is TRBV10-2 and J is TRBJ2-3, with 16 bases identical to TRBD2. Losses at the gene ends were 7 bases for V and 4 bases for J; bases not matched to a gene: 2. There are 15 residues in the CDR3. The V gene's germline CDR1 is WSHSY and CDR2 SAAADI. The CDR3 loop reads CASKGLAGGPDTQYF. The CDR3 DNA follows: TGCGCCAGCAAGGGACTAGCGGGGGGGCCAGATACGCAGTATTTT.

V is TRBV6-1 and J is TRBJ2-3; 7 bases fit TRBD1. V lost 7 bases, J lost 2 bases, and 15 bases stayed unmatched. The CDR3 extends over 17 amino acids. Germline V gene data show CDR1 as MNHNS and CDR2 as SASEGT. The CDR3 here is CASKPTGQALYTDTQYF. CDR3 DNA sequence: TGTGCCAGCAAACCTACTGGACAGGCCCTTTACACAGATACGCAGTATTTT.

CDR3 residues: CSVEEGGAFF. The CDR3 nucleotides are TGCAGCGTTGAGGAAGGGGGAGCTTTCTTT. The chain links TRBV29-1 to TRBJ1-1; a possible D gene is TRBD1 (6 bases). Germline CDR1 and CDR2: SQVTM and ANQGSEA. The V end lost 3 bases, the J end lost 10 bases, and 9 bases lay between the germline ends. The CDR3 runs to 10 residues.

The chain links TRBV6-1 to TRBJ2-6; D is uncertain. V was trimmed by 6 bases and J by 0 bases, leaving 12 bases between them. The CDR3 is 16 amino acids. Germline CDR1 MNHNS, CDR2 SASEGT. The CDR3 region has the DNA TGTGCCAGCAGCCAAGGAAAAAGCTCTGGGGCCAACGTCCTGACTTTC. Translating gives CASSQGKSSGANVLTF.

The V gene is TRBV7-2, the J gene TRBJ1-1; 8 nucleotides align to TRBD1. Germline assignment: CDR1 SGHTA and CDR2 FQGNSA. With 3 bases clipped from V and 5 bases from J, the junction kept 8 bases outside the gene matches. CDR3 length equals 15 residues. CDR3 protein: CASSFPRGQETEAFF. For the CDR3, the DNA is TGTGCCAGCAGCTTTCCCAGGGGGCAGGAGACTGAAGCTTTCTTT.

This clonotype was found a few times. The chain recombines TRBV6-5 with TRBJ1-1; D is perhaps TRBD1 (5 bases). The V end lost 6 bases, the J end lost 9 bases, and 26 bases lay between the germline ends. The CDR3 extends over 16 amino acids. Per the germline V gene, CDR1 is MNHEY and CDR2 is SVGAGI. The CDR3 region is CASRKPYLQRGEKAFF. The CDR3 region has the DNA TGTGCCAGCAGAAAACCCTATCTACAGAGGGGTGAGAAAGCTTTCTTT.

This clonotype was counted between two and nine times. One end of the junction is discordant with germline, which a read error may explain. The chain joins TRBV20-1 to TRBJ1-2; weak D call: TRBD1 (6 bases). Germline lookup yields CDR1 DFQATT and CDR2 SNEGSKA (reference sequence). The CDR3 is made up of 10 amino acids. In DNA, the CDR3 is TGCAGTGCTAGGCCCAGACAGGAAGACTTC. Protein: CSARPRQEDF.

The chain has TRBV6-6 and TRBJ2-4; 7 bases line up with TRBD1. The CDR3 has 14 residues. The germline V gene encodes CDR1 MNHNY and CDR2 SVGAGI (reference sequence). With V trimmed by 1 base and J by 8 bases, 5 bases remained unmatched. CDR3 protein: CASSYLGGEDIQYF. The CDR3 DNA is TGTGCCAGCAGTTACTTAGGGGGCGAGGACATTCAGTACTTC.

This clonotype was seen more than once but under ten times. This rearrangement joins TRBV2 to TRBJ2-5; possibly TRBD1 for D (7 bases). CDR1 is SNHLY and CDR2 is FYNNEI in the germline V gene. The CDR3 covers 14 residues. V was shortened by 6 bases and J by 5 bases, with 16 bases between the two germline ends. The DNA for the CDR3 is TGTGCCAGCAGGGAGACAGGGACTGGGGAGACCCAGTACTTC. Its protein product is CASRETGTGETQYF.

This clonotype showed up many times. This rearrangement joins TRBV7-8 to TRBJ2-7; no clear D. In germline, CDR1 is SGHVS, CDR2 FQNEAQ. V lost 3 bases, J lost 2 bases, and 2 bases lay in between. The CDR3 spans 11 residues. The CDR3 bases are TGTGCCAGCAGCTTTGCCTACGAGCAGTACTTC. Translated: CASSFAYEQYF.

This clonotype has a count of ten or more. The chain employs TRBV5-1 and TRBJ1-4; 7 nucleotides match TRBD1. The CDR3 spans 13 residues. The V gene end was trimmed by 4 bases and the J gene end by 8 bases; junction bases not matched to a gene: 5. The germline V gene encodes CDR1 SGHRS and CDR2 YFSETQ. The CDR3 protein is CASSRDSNEKLFF. Here the CDR3 DNA reads TGCGCCAGCAGCCGGGACAGTAACGAAAAACTGTTTTTT.